The 30 T cell receptor beta chains in this list originate from one sample, sequenced in a study of blood T cell repertoires in COVID-19. Only in-frame clones appear in the TCRdb table, and some are missing; sequencing was by immunoSEQ multiplex PCR. The sample has around 150,000 clones, just under 95% seen once. Sequencing input: peripheral blood. Receptor source: a woman aged 50 to 60 with acute or convalescent COVID-19.

V and J are TRBV28 and TRBJ2-7, with D tentatively TRBD1 (6 bases). CDR1 and CDR2 from the germline V gene are MDHEN and SYDVKM. The V and J ends lost 3 bases and 9 bases respectively, with 18 bases between them. This CDR3 has 14 amino acids. DNA for the CDR3: TGTGCCAGCAGTTTTAGCAGGGGACGCCAACTGCAGTACTTC. Translating it yields CASSFSRGRQLQYF.

The chain joins TRBV6-2 or TRBV6-3 to TRBJ2-2; 7 bases match TRBD1. The CDR3 is 15 amino acids. V lost 2 bases to trimming and J lost 4 bases; unmatched junction nucleotides: 4. The germline gives CDR1 MNHEY, CDR2 SVGEGT. This chain's CDR3 is CASSYRGRGTGELFF. The CDR3 coding sequence is TGTGCCAGCAGTTACAGGGGGCGCGGCACCGGGGAGCTGTTTTTT.

This chain links TRBV7-3 with TRBJ2-2, with D uncertain. Germline CDR1 and CDR2: SGHTA and FQGTGA. CDR3 length equals 12 residues. Trimming stripped 4 bases from V and 4 bases from J, with 4 bases between. The DNA for the CDR3 is TGTGCCAGCAGCTCCTTCACCGGGGAGCTGTTTTTT. This gives the protein CASSSFTGELFF.

The chain carries TRBV28 and TRBJ1-5; D gene unclear. CDR1 and CDR2 (germline): MDHEN, SYDVKM. V was cut by 2 bases and J by 3 bases, with 11 bases left in between. This CDR3 spans 15 amino acids. In nucleotides, the CDR3 is TGTGCCAGCAGTTTAGGCAGGAATAACAATCAGCCCCAGCATTTT. This encodes CASSLGRNNNQPQHF.

The sample holds one count of this clone. CDR3 amino acids: CASSPPATVTGELFF. The CDR3, as DNA: TGTGCCAGCTCACCACCGGCAACAGTCACCGGGGAGCTGTTTTTT. The rearrangement joins TRBV18 to TRBJ2-2; D is unresolved. The CDR3 extends over 15 amino acids. Germline CDR1 is KGHSH and CDR2 is LQKENI. V gave up 0 bases and J gave up 4 bases, with 9 bases separating them.

V gene TRBV7-9 combines with J gene TRBJ1-5; 8 bases line up with TRBD1. J lost 7 bases, V lost 5 bases, and 10 bases had no gene match. Germline CDR1 and CDR2: SEHNR and FQNEAQ (reference sequence). The CDR3 consists of 15 residues. The CDR3 protein is CASSHGQGLSQPQHF. The CDR3 DNA reads TGTGCCAGCAGCCACGGACAGGGTTTGAGCCAGCCCCAGCATTTT. The variable domain in full, with the rest retrieved from reference TRBV7-9 and TRBJ1-5, is DTGVSQNPRHKITKRGQNVTFRCDPISEHNRLYWYRQTLGQGPEFLTYFQNEAQLEKSRLLSDRFSAERPKGSFSTLEIQRTEQGDSAMYLCASSHGQGLSQPQHFGDGTRLSIL.

The chain carries TRBV5-1 and TRBJ1-1; TRBD1 agrees at 7 bases. V shed 6 bases, J shed 0 bases, and the junction held 5 bases outside the gene matches. Germline V gene sequence: CDR1 SGHRS, CDR2 YFSETQ. The length of the CDR3 is 14 residues. CDR3 loop: CASTIDRVNTEAFF. CDR3 sequence (DNA): TGCGCCAGCACAATCGACAGGGTGAACACTGAAGCTTTCTTT.

As DNA, the CDR3 is TGTGCCAGCAGAGGCGACAGGTACTATGGCTACACCTTC. Translated, it gives CASRGDRYYGYTF. J is TRBJ1-2 and V is TRBV6-5; TRBD1 might be the D (6 bases). The V end was cut by 6 bases, the J end by 3 bases, with 11 bases between. The CDR3 extends over 13 amino acids. Per germline, CDR1 MNHEY and CDR2 SVGAGI.

The gene calls are TRBV5-5 and TRBJ2-1, with a tentative D call TRBD1 (6 bases). CDR1 is SGHKS and CDR2 is YYEKEE in the germline V gene (reference sequence). The CDR3 contains 16 residues. Trimming left V 2 bases short and J 0 bases short, with 12 bases between. The CDR3 region is CASSFDRRSSYNEQFF. Here the CDR3 DNA reads TGTGCCAGCAGCTTCGACAGGAGGAGCTCCTACAATGAGCAGTTCTTC.

J is TRBJ1-1 and V is TRBV2; D is uncertain. The V end lost 0 bases, the J end lost 10 bases, and 12 bases lay between the germline ends. Germline loops: CDR1 SNHLY, CDR2 FYNNEI. The CDR3 loop spans 13 amino acids. Here the CDR3 reads CASSEALRVVAFF. The CDR3 DNA reads as TGTGCCAGCAGTGAAGCGCTTCGAGTGGTAGCTTTCTTT.

The V and J genes are TRBV2 and TRBJ1-2; 7 nucleotides line up with TRBD1. V lost 0 bases to trimming and J lost 4 bases; unmatched junction nucleotides: 2. The CDR3 runs 14 residues. The V gene's germline CDR1 is SNHLY and CDR2 FYNNEI. CDR3 DNA sequence: TGTGCCAGCAGTGAAGCGGGACAGCCCTATGGCTACACCTTC. Its translation is CASSEAGQPYGYTF.

V usage is TRBV2 and J usage is TRBJ1-3, with D maybe TRBD1 (6 bases). The CDR3 contains 14 residues. Trimming stripped 9 bases from V and 1 base from J, with 13 bases between. Germline V gene data show CDR1 as SNHLY and CDR2 as FYNNEI. The CDR3 loop reads CASRTALSGNTIYF. CDR3 coding DNA: TGTGCCAGTAGGACAGCCCTATCTGGAAACACCATATATTTT. Using reference TRBV2 and TRBJ1-3 for the parts outside the CDR3, the full variable domain is EPEVTQTPSHQVTQMGQEVILRCVPISNHLYFYWYRQILGQKVEFLVSFYNNEISEKSEIFDDQFSVERPDGSNFTLKIRSTKLEDSAMYFCASRTALSGNTIYFGEGSWLTVV.

The V gene is TRBV5-1, the J gene TRBJ1-1, with D perhaps matching TRBD1 (5 bases). Trimming shortened V by 3 bases and J by 3 bases, and 9 bases separated the two germline ends. Germline assignment: CDR1 SGHRS and CDR2 YFSETQ. The CDR3 totals 13 residues. The CDR3 DNA is TGCGCCAGCAGCTCTGCAGGGTACACTGAAGCTTTCTTT. Protein sequence: CASSSAGYTEAFF.

This chain's CDR3 is CASSQEGGPSEDEQYF. CDR3 sequence (DNA): TGCGCCAGCAGCCAAGAGGGGGGGCCCTCTGAGGACGAGCAGTACTTC. The chain employs TRBV4-1 and TRBJ2-7; tentatively, D is TRBD2 (7 bases). V was cut by 0 bases and J by 5 bases, with 17 bases left in between. CDR3 size: 16 residues. Germline assignment: CDR1 MGHRA and CDR2 YSYEKL.

The chain recombines TRBV24-1 with TRBJ2-3; 8 bases are a match to TRBD1. J gave up 2 bases and V 2 bases, and 5 bases lay outside the gene matches. CDR3 length equals 16 residues. Per the germline V gene, CDR1 is KGHDR and CDR2 is SFDVKD. CDR3 in DNA: TGTGCCACCAGTGATTCGGGGACAGGATACACAGATACGCAGTATTTT. Residues: CATSDSGTGYTDTQYF.

The J gene is TRBJ2-3, the V gene TRBV7-2, with 10 positions matching TRBD1. Germline CDR1 reads SGHTA; CDR2 reads FQGNSA. The CDR3 contains 15 residues. The J segment lost 4 bases and the V segment lost 1 base, leaving 2 bases of the junction unmatched. Written as DNA, the CDR3 is TGTGCCAGCAGCTTAGGAGGACAGGGGGCAGATACGCAGTATTTT. Its translation is CASSLGGQGADTQYF.

The V gene is TRBV19, the J gene TRBJ2-7, with D possibly TRBD1 on 6 matching bases. Germline loops: CDR1 LNHDA, CDR2 SQIVND (reference sequence). This CDR3 comprises 15 residues. Trimming left V 5 bases short and J 0 bases short, with 14 bases between. DNA of the CDR3: TGTGCCAGTAGTCTCAGGGGAAGTCGCTCCTACGAGCAGTACTTC. Protein: CASSLRGSRSYEQYF.

The chain carries TRBV3-1 (or the pseudogene TRBV3-2) and TRBJ1-3, with TRBD1 as a possible D gene (5 bases). The CDR3 runs to 17 residues. The V gene lost 2 bases and the J gene lost 4 bases, with 18 bases spanning the gap. Germline assignment: CDR1 LGHDT and CDR2 YNNKEL (reference sequence). Here the CDR3 DNA reads TGTGCCAGCAGCCAATCCACAAGGGGAAGAGCGGGAAACACCATATATTTT. Protein product: CASSQSTRGRAGNTIYF.

The V and J genes are TRBV19 and TRBJ2-7, with 9 bases that match TRBD1. Losses at the gene ends were 5 bases for V and 3 bases for J; bases not matched to a gene: 8. CDR1 is LNHDA and CDR2 is SQIVND in the germline V gene (reference sequence). The length of the CDR3 is 15 residues. CDR3 loop: CASSSQGAVGYEQYF. Written as DNA, the CDR3 is TGTGCCAGTAGTTCACAGGGGGCGGTGGGCTACGAGCAGTACTTC.

The J gene is TRBJ2-2, the V gene TRBV19; D is possibly TRBD1 (5 bases). Germline CDR1 reads LNHDA; CDR2 reads SQIVND (reference sequence). The CDR3 contains 14 residues. V was clipped by 4 bases and J by 5 bases, with 11 bases between them. CDR3 nucleotide sequence: TGTGCCAGTAGTACAGGGTTAGCAACCGGGGAGCTGTTTTTT. Its translation is CASSTGLATGELFF.

This rearrangement joins TRBV3-1 (or the pseudogene TRBV3-2) to TRBJ1-2; D gene ambiguous. Trimming took off 0 bases at V and 5 bases at J, with 4 bases between the two ends. Germline V lookup: CDR1 LGHDT, CDR2 YNNKEL (reference sequence). CDR3 length equals 12 residues. The CDR3 spells CASSQDQYGYTF. In DNA, the CDR3 is TGTGCCAGCAGCCAAGATCAGTATGGCTACACCTTC.

This chain connects TRBV2 to TRBJ1-5; TRBD1 matches at 7 bases. CDR3 size: 14 residues. Germline V lookup: CDR1 SNHLY, CDR2 FYNNEI. The junction had 2 bases not matched to a gene; V was cut back by 6 bases and J by 0 bases. The CDR3 region is CASRQGFSNQPQHF. In nucleotides, the CDR3 is TGTGCCAGCAGACAGGGGTTTAGCAATCAGCCCCAGCATTTT.

The rearrangement joins TRBV30 to TRBJ1-1; D ambiguous. This CDR3 has 12 residues. V was pared by 4 bases and J by 7 bases, with 13 bases between. Germline loops: CDR1 GTSNPN, CDR2 SVGIG (reference sequence). The CDR3 DNA reads TGTGCCTGGAATTATGGGGAGGGTGAAGCTTTCTTT. This encodes CAWNYGEGEAFF.

The chain joins TRBV7-2 to TRBJ1-1; D remains ambiguous. The CDR3 has 15 residues. The V end was cut by 4 bases, the J end by 2 bases, with 14 bases between. Per the germline V gene, CDR1 is SGHTA and CDR2 is FQGNSA. The CDR3: CASSSPGAGNTEAFF. The CDR3 DNA follows: TGTGCCAGCAGCTCCCCAGGAGCGGGAAACACTGAAGCTTTCTTT.

The V call is TRBV7-9, the J call TRBJ2-7; D possibly corresponds to TRBD2 (6 bases). The CDR3 is 18 residues long. Germline CDR1 is SEHNR and CDR2 is FQNEAQ (reference sequence). Trimming removed 5 bases at V and 2 bases at J, with 25 bases between. The CDR3 spells CASSPRGSRDPGTYEQYF. Written as DNA, the CDR3 is TGTGCCAGCAGCCCTCGGGGGTCCCGGGACCCGGGGACCTACGAGCAGTACTTC.

The rearrangement links TRBV7-9 to TRBJ1-3, with TRBD1 as a possible D gene (6 bases). The germline V gene has CDR1 SEHNR and CDR2 FQNEAQ (reference sequence). This CDR3 spans 14 amino acids. Trimming cost V 7 bases and J 3 bases, with 13 bases left between them. CDR3 residues: CASIIRDNGNTIYF. The CDR3 nucleotides are TGTGCCAGCATCATCCGGGACAATGGAAACACCATATATTTT.

This clone occurred once. The rearrangement joins TRBV7-9 to TRBJ1-2; no definite D call. This CDR3 comprises 16 residues. Trimming left V 1 base short and J 0 bases short, with 12 bases between. Per germline, CDR1 SEHNR and CDR2 FQNEAQ (reference sequence). The CDR3 spells CASSLEGPGSNYGYTF. CDR3 nucleotides: TGTGCCAGCAGCTTAGAAGGTCCAGGCTCTAACTATGGCTACACCTTC. The full variable domain, rest sourced from reference TRBV7-9 and TRBJ1-2, is DTGVSQNPRHKITKRGQNVTFRCDPISEHNRLYWYRQTLGQGPEFLTYFQNEAQLEKSRLLSDRFSAERPKGSFSTLEIQRTEQGDSAMYLCASSLEGPGSNYGYTFGSGTRLTVV.

The chain uses TRBV24-1 and TRBJ1-1, with 9 bases identical to TRBD1. Germline V lookup: CDR1 KGHDR, CDR2 SFDVKD. The CDR3 contains 15 residues. Trimming removed 5 bases from V and 1 base from J; junction bases left unmatched: 4. CDR3 sequence reads: CATSAGDRANTEAFF. Here the CDR3 DNA reads TGTGCCACCAGTGCCGGGGACAGGGCGAACACTGAAGCTTTCTTT.

The chain has TRBV6-5 and TRBJ1-2; no clear D. The CDR3 covers 14 residues. Germline CDR1 reads MNHEY; CDR2 reads SVGAGI. V was trimmed by 6 bases and J by 5 bases, leaving 16 bases between them. In DNA form, the CDR3 reads TGTGCCAGCAGGCATGACTCTGCTAGTTATGGCTACACCTTC. This gives the protein CASRHDSASYGYTF.

This chain joins TRBV6-5 and TRBJ1-2; D is ambiguous. CDR1 and CDR2 from the germline V gene are MNHEY and SVGAGI. The V end lost 6 bases, the J end lost 0 bases, and 8 bases lay between the germline ends. The CDR3 loop spans 13 amino acids. CDR3 sequence reads: CASRRGANYGYTF. The CDR3 DNA reads TGTGCCAGCAGGCGAGGAGCTAACTATGGCTACACCTTC.